This T cell receptor (beta chain) was captured by sequencing in a study of cytomegalovirus exposure and HLA in healthy donors. Notes on the study in general: One later analysis reportedly identified an Asian-associated ancestry cluster that showed fewer N-insertions than the approximately 600-donor mean. In vitro data verified a few CMV-associated chains as specific for CMV antigens. TCR beta sequences numbering over 15,000 were associated with HLA alleles at 0.05 false discovery rate in a later analysis.

As concerns this clone: Its antigen remains unidentified.

The CDR3 length is 14 residues. The V gene's germline CDR1 is LNHDA and CDR2 SQIVND (reference sequence). With V trimmed by 6 bases and J by 6 bases, 7 bases remained unmatched. The PCR had 60 Vbeta and 13 Jbeta primers. Method: immunoSEQ multiplex PCR; TCRdb's copy keeps in-frame clones and lacks some. Altogether 210,000 or so clones are present, over 80% being singletons, with the ten largest covering roughly 1.3%. The chain combines TRBV19 with TRBJ1-5; 8 nucleotides agree with TRBD1. This receptor was obtained from a man aged 25-40 years in good health and CMV-seronegative. Sequencing was done on a sample of PBMCs. The DNA for the CDR3 is TGTGCCAGTAGAAGGACAGGGTCGGCTCAGCCCCAGCATTTT. Translating it yields CASRRTGSAQPQHF.